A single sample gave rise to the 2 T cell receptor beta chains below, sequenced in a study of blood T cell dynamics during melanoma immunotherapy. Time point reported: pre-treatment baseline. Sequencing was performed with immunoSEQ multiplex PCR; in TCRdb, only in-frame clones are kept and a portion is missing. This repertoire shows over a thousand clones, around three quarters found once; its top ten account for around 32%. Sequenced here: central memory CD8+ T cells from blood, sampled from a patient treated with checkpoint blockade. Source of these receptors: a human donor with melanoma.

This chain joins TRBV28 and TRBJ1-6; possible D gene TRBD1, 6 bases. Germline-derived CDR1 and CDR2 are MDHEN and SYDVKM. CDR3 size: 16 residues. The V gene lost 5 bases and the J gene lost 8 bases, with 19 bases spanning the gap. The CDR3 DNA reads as TGTGCCAGCAGTGGCGGGCAGGGGACCAGGGATTCACCCCTCCACTTT. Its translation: CASSGGQGTRDSPLHF.

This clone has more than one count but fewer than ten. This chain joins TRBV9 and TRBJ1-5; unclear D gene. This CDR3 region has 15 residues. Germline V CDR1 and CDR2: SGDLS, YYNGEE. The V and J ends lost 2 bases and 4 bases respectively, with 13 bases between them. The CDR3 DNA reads TGTGCCAGCAGCGTTAGCGGCGCCCTTAATCAGCCCCAGCATTTT. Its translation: CASSVSGALNQPQHF.